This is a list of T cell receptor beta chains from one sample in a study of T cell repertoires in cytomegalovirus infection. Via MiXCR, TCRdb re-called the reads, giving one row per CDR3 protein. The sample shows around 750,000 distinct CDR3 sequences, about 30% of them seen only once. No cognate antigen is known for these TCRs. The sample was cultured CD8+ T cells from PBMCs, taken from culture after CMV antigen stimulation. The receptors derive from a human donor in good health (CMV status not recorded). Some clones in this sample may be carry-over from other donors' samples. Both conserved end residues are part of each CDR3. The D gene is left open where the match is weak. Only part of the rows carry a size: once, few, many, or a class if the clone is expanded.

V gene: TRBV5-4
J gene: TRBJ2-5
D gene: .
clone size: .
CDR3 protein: CASTTSGETQYF
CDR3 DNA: TGTGCCAGCACAACGTCAGGGGAGACCCAGTACTTC

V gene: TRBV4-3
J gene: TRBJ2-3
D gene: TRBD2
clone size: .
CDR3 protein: CASSQGGAGSTDTQYF
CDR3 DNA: TGCGCCAGCAGCCAGGGAGGGGCGGGATCCACAGATACGCAGTATTTT

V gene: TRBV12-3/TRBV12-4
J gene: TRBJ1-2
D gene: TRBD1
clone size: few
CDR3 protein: CASSFPGTVNYGYTF
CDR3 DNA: TGTGCCAGCAGTTTCCCCGGGACAGTTAACTATGGCTACACCTTC

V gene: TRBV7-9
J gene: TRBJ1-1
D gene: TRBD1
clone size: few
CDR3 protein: CASSNPGGAWTEAFF
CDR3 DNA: TGTGCCAGCAGCAACCCAGGGGGCGCATGGACTGAAGCTTTCTTT

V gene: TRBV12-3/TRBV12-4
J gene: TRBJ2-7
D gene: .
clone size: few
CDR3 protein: CASSLGGADTYYEQYF
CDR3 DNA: TGTGCCAGCAGTTTGGGAGGCGCAGATACTTACTACGAGCAGTACTTC

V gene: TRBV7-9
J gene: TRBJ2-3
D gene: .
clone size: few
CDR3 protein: CASSLPDGYTDTQYF
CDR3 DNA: TGTGCCAGCAGCCTGCCGGACGGCTACACAGATACGCAGTATTTT

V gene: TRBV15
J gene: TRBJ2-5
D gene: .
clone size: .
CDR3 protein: CATSPRIGTQYF
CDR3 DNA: TGTGCCACCAGCCCTCGTATCGGGACCCAGTACTTC

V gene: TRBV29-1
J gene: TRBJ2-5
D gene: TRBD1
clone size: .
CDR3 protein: CSVDWDSQETQYF
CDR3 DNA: TGCAGCGTTGACTGGGACAGCCAAGAGACCCAGTACTTC

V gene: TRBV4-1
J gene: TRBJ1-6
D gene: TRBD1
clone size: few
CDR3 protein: CASSQGTGDMNYNSPLHF
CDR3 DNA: TGCGCCAGCAGCCAAGGGACAGGGGACATGAACTATAATTCACCCCTCCACTTT

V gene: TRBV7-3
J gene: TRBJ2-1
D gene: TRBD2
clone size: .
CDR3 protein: CASSLIGGSGGGYNEQFF
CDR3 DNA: TGTGCCAGCAGCTTAATTGGGGGTAGCGGGGGGGGGTACAATGAGCAGTTCTTC

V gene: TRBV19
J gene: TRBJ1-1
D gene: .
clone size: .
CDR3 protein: CASRPVMNTEAFF
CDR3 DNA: TGTGCCAGTAGACCTGTTATGAACACTGAAGCTTTCTTT

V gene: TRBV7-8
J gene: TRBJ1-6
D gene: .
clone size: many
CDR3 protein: CASGRTSGPRAGSPLHF
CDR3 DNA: TGTGCCAGCGGTCGAACCTCGGGCCCCAGGGCTGGTTCACCCCTCCACTTT

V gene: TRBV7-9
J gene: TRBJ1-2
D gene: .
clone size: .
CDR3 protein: CASSSQEKLNYGYTF
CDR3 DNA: TGTGCCAGCAGCTCACAGGAAAAACTCAACTATGGCTACACCTTC

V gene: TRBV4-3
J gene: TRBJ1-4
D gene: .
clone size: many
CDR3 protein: CASSQDRLSNEKLFF
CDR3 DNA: TGCGCCAGCAGCCAAGATCGGTTAAGTAATGAAAAACTGTTTTTT

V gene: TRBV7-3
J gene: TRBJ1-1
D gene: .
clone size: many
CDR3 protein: CASSYEGNTEAFF
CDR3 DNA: TGTGCCAGCAGCTACGAAGGGAACACTGAAGCTTTCTTT